The sample holds a few counts of the clone carrying this TCR beta chain. The antigen is unknown. 60 Vbeta and 13 Jbeta primers were used in PCR. Generated by immunoSEQ multiplex PCR, the TCRdb table keeps only in-frame clones and is missing some. Among fewer than 250,000 clones listed, 79% were seen once. This sample was included in a study of cytomegalovirus exposure and HLA in healthy donors. Findings and caveats of the study: A prior analysis recorded that most TCR beta V segments were productive about 90% or about 30% of the time. Cytomegalovirus status was reportedly diagnosed by the classifier with high sensitivity and specificity. By a later analysis, the bulk of CMV-associated TCR beta chains appeared HLA-restricted.

Trimming removed 1 base from V and 6 bases from J, with 6 bases in between. Germline CDR1 reads SGHAT; CDR2 reads FQNNGV. The CDR3 is made up of 12 amino acids. V gene TRBV11-2 combines with J gene TRBJ1-2, with unresolved D. The origin of this receptor is a woman aged 18-30 years in good health and CMV-seronegative. Material for sequencing was PBMCs. Here the CDR3 DNA reads TGTGCCAGCAGCTTAGGGCGGCATGGCTACACCTTC. Amino acid sequence: CASSLGRHGYTF.